These 12 T cell receptor beta chains came from one sample sequenced in a study of blood T cell repertoires in COVID-19. The data were produced by immunoSEQ multiplex PCR, yet TCRdb's version contains in-frame clones alone and is incomplete. The top ten hold 18% of the sample, which has around 150,000 clones, about nine tenths seen once. Material: peripheral blood. These receptors all come from a man in his 60s with active or convalescent COVID-19.

The chain uses TRBV9 and TRBJ1-1; D is unresolved. The CDR3 runs 16 residues. In germline, CDR1 is SGDLS, CDR2 YYNGEE. Between the trimmed V and J ends, which lost 0 bases and 1 base, there was a span of 13 bases. CDR3: CASSVEGGRTNTEAFF. CDR3 DNA: TGTGCCAGCAGCGTAGAAGGAGGGAGGACGAACACTGAAGCTTTCTTT.

This rearrangement joins TRBV2 to TRBJ2-1; D call uncertain. Germline V gene sequence: CDR1 SNHLY, CDR2 FYNNEI. This CDR3 has 15 residues. Deletions cut 3 bases from V and 3 bases from J, with 12 bases between. This CDR3 is CASSESRGHYNEQFF. The CDR3 DNA follows: TGTGCCAGCAGTGAGTCCCGCGGCCACTACAATGAGCAGTTCTTC. Filled out from reference TRBV2 and TRBJ2-1, the complete variable domain reads EPEVTQTPSHQVTQMGQEVILRCVPISNHLYFYWYRQILGQKVEFLVSFYNNEISEKSEIFDDQFSVERPDGSNFTLKIRSTKLEDSAMYFCASSESRGHYNEQFFGPGTRLTVL.

This chain joins TRBV15 and TRBJ2-1, with TRBD2 identical over 11 bases. Germline CDR1 reads LNHNV; CDR2 reads YYDKDF (reference sequence). With 1 base clipped from V and 9 bases from J, the junction kept 8 bases outside the gene matches. CDR3 length: 16 amino acids. Here the CDR3 reads CATSRGPLAGGAEQFF. In nucleotides, the CDR3 is TGTGCCACCAGCAGAGGACCGCTAGCGGGAGGCGCTGAGCAGTTCTTC.

This chain uses TRBV19 with TRBJ1-5, with D possibly matching TRBD1 (6 bases). The V and J ends lost 8 bases and 4 bases respectively, with 12 bases between them. Germline values: CDR1 LNHDA, CDR2 SQIVND (reference sequence). The CDR3 covers 13 residues. The CDR3 loop is CASAQGHNQPQHF. CDR3 DNA sequence: TGTGCCAGTGCACAGGGACATAATCAGCCCCAGCATTTT.

The chain is built from TRBV10-3 and TRBJ1-6; D gene uncertain. V was trimmed by 6 bases and J by 0 bases, leaving 12 bases between them. Germline values: CDR1 ENHRY, CDR2 SYGVKD. The CDR3 has 16 residues. CDR3 sequence (DNA): TGTGCCATCAGAAGGACTGCGAGCTCCTATAATTCACCCCTCCACTTT. This sequence encodes CAIRRTASSYNSPLHF.

The CDR3: CASSLGTFYEQYF. The CDR3 DNA reads as TGTGCCAGCAGTTTGGGGACATTCTACGAGCAGTACTTC. This chain joins TRBV27 and TRBJ2-7; a possible D gene is TRBD1 (6 bases). Germline V gene sequence: CDR1 MNHEY, CDR2 SMNVEV (reference sequence). Trimming took off 3 bases at V and 3 bases at J, with 9 bases between the two ends. The CDR3 covers 13 residues.

The CDR3 DNA reads TGCGCCAGCAGCCAAGATAGGACAGGGGTGAGAAACACCATATATTTT. The encoded protein is CASSQDRTGVRNTIYF. The V and J genes are TRBV4-1 and TRBJ1-3; 9 bases align to TRBD1. Per the germline V gene, CDR1 is MGHRA and CDR2 is YSYEKL. The junction had 5 bases not matched to a gene; V was cut back by 0 bases and J by 5 bases. The CDR3 runs to 16 residues.

This clone was counted once. The chain is built from TRBV7-2 and TRBJ1-1, with 7 positions matching TRBD1. The V segment lost 5 bases and the J segment 1 base; nucleotides outside the gene matches: 7. Germline assignment: CDR1 SGHTA and CDR2 FQGNSA. This CDR3 spans 15 amino acids. CDR3 protein: CASSLIGGRNTEAFF. For the CDR3, the DNA is TGTGCCAGCAGCCTCATAGGGGGCAGGAACACTGAAGCTTTCTTT.

The gene calls are TRBV14 and TRBJ1-1, with TRBD1 matching 8 bases. J was trimmed by 1 base and V by 3 bases; bases with no gene match: 4. The CDR3 is made up of 15 amino acids. The germline V gene has CDR1 SGHDN and CDR2 FVKESK. CDR3 sequence: CASSQLGQGNTEAFF. The CDR3, as DNA: TGTGCCAGCAGCCAGCTTGGACAGGGGAACACTGAAGCTTTCTTT.

The chain recombines TRBV10-3 with TRBJ2-7, with 7 bases fitting TRBD1. This CDR3 has 14 amino acids. V trimming: 6 bases; J trimming: 0 bases; junction bases outside the gene matches: 5. Per the germline V gene, CDR1 is ENHRY and CDR2 is SYGVKD. The DNA of the CDR3 is TGTGCCATCAGATGGCAGGGGGACTCCTACGAGCAGTACTTC. It is translated as CAIRWQGDSYEQYF.

This chain uses TRBV12-5 with TRBJ2-7, with TRBD2 identical over 9 bases. The CDR3 has 16 amino acids. From germline, CDR1 is LGHNT and CDR2 FRNRAP. The junction had 11 bases not matched to a gene; V was cut back by 6 bases and J by 2 bases. CDR3 sequence reads: CASGRTLAGVPYEQYF. CDR3 DNA sequence: TGTGCTAGTGGCCGAACACTAGCGGGCGTACCCTACGAGCAGTACTTC.

The chain uses TRBV30 and TRBJ2-5; 10 bases agree with TRBD2. The CDR3 covers 13 residues. After removal of 7 bases from V and 6 bases from J, the junction contained 8 bases not matched to a gene. The germline gives CDR1 GTSNPN, CDR2 SVGIG (reference sequence). The CDR3 here is CASQAGGVQTQYF. Here the CDR3 DNA reads TGTGCCTCCCAAGCGGGAGGGGTACAGACCCAGTACTTC.